These T cell receptor beta chains were read from a single sample in a study of response to subunit inactivated influenza vaccine. Via MiXCR, TCRdb re-called the RT-PCR reads, giving one row per CDR3 protein. This sample has about 240,000 distinct CDR3 sequences; 9% to 15% occur once, and the top ten carry approximately 8.4%. Sequenced material: non-naive T cells sorted from PBMCs, taken roughly 15 days before vaccination. These receptors came from a man between 50 and 59 years old who received an inactivated influenza vaccine. Both conserved end residues are part of each CDR3. The D gene is left open where the match is weak. Rows may omit the clone size; those that give it use once, few, many or a size class.

.	TRBJ1-2	.	TRBV4-1	CASSQDPARRTF	TGCGCCAGCAGCCAAGATCCGGCTCGCCGGACCTTC
many	TRBJ2-2	.	TRBV7-7	CASSLAGPSTGELFF	TGTGCCAGCAGCTTGGCAGGGCCCAGCACCGGGGAGCTGTTTTTT
few	TRBJ2-7	TRBD1	TRBV10-3	CAISEGGQGARYEQYF	TGTGCCATCAGTGAGGGGGGGCAGGGGGCGAGATACGAGCAGTACTTC
many	TRBJ1-3	.	TRBV6-2/TRBV6-3	CASSSAGRGNTIYF	TGTGCCAGCAGTTCGGCGGGGAGAGGAAACACCATATATTTT
few	TRBJ2-3	.	TRBV5-1	CASSLEEGGTDTQYF	TGCGCCAGCAGCTTGGAGGAAGGCGGCACAGATACGCAGTATTTT
few	TRBJ2-3	TRBD1	TRBV6-4	CASSDPWTGASTDTQYF	TGTGCCAGCAGTGACCCTTGGACAGGGGCTAGCACAGATACGCAGTATTTT
once	TRBJ2-1	TRBD2	TRBV20-1	CSASGRNSYNEQFF	TGCAGTGCTAGCGGGAGGAACTCCTACAATGAGCAGTTCTTC
few	TRBJ1-2	.	TRBV5-1	CASSLEGGPGVSGYTF	TGCGCCAGCAGCTTGGAAGGGGGTCCGGGAGTATCTGGCTACACCTTC
many	TRBJ2-7	TRBD1	TRBV4-2	CASSQDRSGTGNEQYF	TGTGCCAGCAGCCAAGATAGGTCCGGGACAGGGAACGAGCAGTACTTC
.	TRBJ2-5	TRBD2	TRBV20-1	CSARGLAGVQETQYF	TGCAGTGCTAGAGGACTAGCGGGAGTTCAAGAGACCCAGTACTTC
many	TRBJ2-3	TRBD1	TRBV12-3/TRBV12-4	CASARGRDRGTDTQYF	TGTGCCAGCGCCCGCGGCCGGGACAGGGGCACAGATACGCAGTATTTT
few	TRBJ2-2	.	TRBV29-1	CSVRPNTGELFF	TGCAGCGTTCGGCCGAACACCGGGGAGCTGTTTTTT
many	TRBJ2-1	TRBD2	TRBV3-1	CASSPSGGASQFF	TGTGCCAGCAGCCCTAGCGGGGGGGCCAGCCAGTTCTTC
few	TRBJ2-5	.	TRBV5-6	CASSPGTARETQYF	TGTGCCAGCAGCCCAGGAACCGCGAGAGAGACCCAGTACTTC